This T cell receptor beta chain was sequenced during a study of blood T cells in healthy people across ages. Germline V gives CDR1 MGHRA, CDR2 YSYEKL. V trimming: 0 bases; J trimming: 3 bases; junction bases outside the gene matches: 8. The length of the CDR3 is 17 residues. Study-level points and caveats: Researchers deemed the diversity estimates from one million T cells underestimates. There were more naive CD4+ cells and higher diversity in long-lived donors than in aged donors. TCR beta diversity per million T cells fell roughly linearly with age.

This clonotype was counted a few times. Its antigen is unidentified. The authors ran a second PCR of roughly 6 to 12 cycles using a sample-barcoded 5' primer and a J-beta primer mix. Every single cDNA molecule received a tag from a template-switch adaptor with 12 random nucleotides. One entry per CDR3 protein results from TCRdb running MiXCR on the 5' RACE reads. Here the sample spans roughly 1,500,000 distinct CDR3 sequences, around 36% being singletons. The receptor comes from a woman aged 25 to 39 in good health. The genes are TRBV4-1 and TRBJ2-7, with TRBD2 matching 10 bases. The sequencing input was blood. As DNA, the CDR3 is TGCGCCAGCAGCCAAGAGATGCGTGCTAGCGGGAGCTACGAGCAGTACTTC. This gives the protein CASSQEMRASGSYEQYF.